A single sample gave rise to the 30 T cell receptor beta chains below, sequenced in a study of neurological immune-mediated disorders. One entry per CDR3 protein results from TCRdb running MiXCR on the 5' RACE reads. This table has some 60,000 distinct CDR3 sequences, around 3.5% appearing once. What was sequenced was PBMCs. The receptors stem from a woman in her thirties with multiple sclerosis.

This clonotype was recorded many times. This sequence joins TRBV9 and TRBJ2-7; possibly TRBD1 or TRBD2 for D (5 bases each). V lost 7 bases, J lost 3 bases, and 20 bases lay in between. The CDR3 sequence is 15 residues long. Germline CDR1 SGDLS, CDR2 YYNGEE. The CDR3 reads CASSVGGSDSYEQYF. DNA for the CDR3: TGTGCCAGCTCTGTAGGAGGATCTGACAGCTACGAGCAGTACTTC.

This clonotype was detected ten times or more. This chain uses TRBV19 with TRBJ2-1; no clear D. The CDR3 totals 11 residues. The V gene lost 10 bases and the J gene lost 6 bases, with 10 bases spanning the gap. Germline V CDR1 and CDR2: LNHDA, SQIVND (reference sequence). The CDR3, as DNA: TGTGCCACACTGGGCGGCAATGAGCAGTTCTTC. Its translation is CATLGGNEQFF.

This chain links TRBV20-1 with TRBJ2-1; the D is unclear. Trimming left V 3 bases short and J 3 bases short, with 9 bases between. The V gene's germline CDR1 is DFQATT and CDR2 SNEGSKA (reference sequence). The CDR3 has 13 residues. The CDR3 nucleotides read TGCAGTGCTAGTCGTCTAGTCTACAATGAGCAGTTCTTC. This sequence encodes CSASRLVYNEQFF.

This clonotype was detected many times. The rearrangement links TRBV5-1 to TRBJ2-3; TRBD2 is a possible D gene (5 bases). Trimming removed 3 bases from V and 0 bases from J, with 8 bases in between. This CDR3 has 14 residues. Germline assignment: CDR1 SGHRS and CDR2 YFSETQ. In nucleotides, the CDR3 is TGCGCCAGCAGCTCAGAGCGGAGCACAGATACGCAGTATTTT. Amino acids: CASSSERSTDTQYF. The whole variable domain, remainder taken from reference TRBV5-1 and TRBJ2-3, is KAGVTQTPRYLIKTRGQQVTLSCSPISGHRSVSWYQQTPGQGLQFLFEYFSETQRNKGNFPGRFSGRQFSNSRSEMNVSTLELGDSALYLCASSSERSTDTQYFGPGTRLTVL.

This clonotype was detected many times. V is TRBV28 and J is TRBJ2-2, with D uncertain. Germline CDR1 MDHEN, CDR2 SYDVKM. V was trimmed by 6 bases and J by 4 bases, leaving 12 bases between them. The CDR3 loop spans 14 amino acids. The CDR3 reads CASSLREVTGELFF. CDR3 sequence (DNA): TGTGCCAGCAGCTTACGTGAGGTCACCGGGGAGCTGTTTTTT.

This clonotype has ten or more counts. The rearrangement joins TRBV15 to TRBJ1-2; D unresolved. Germline CDR1 reads LNHNV; CDR2 reads YYDKDF (reference sequence). Trimming stripped 1 base from V and 3 bases from J, with 6 bases between. The CDR3 totals 13 residues. The CDR3 coding sequence is TGTGCCACCAGCAGAGTAGATTACTATGGCTACACCTTC. Residues: CATSRVDYYGYTF.

Many counts were recorded for this clonotype. J is TRBJ2-3 and V is TRBV27, with D perhaps given as TRBD1 or TRBD2 (6 bases each). Germline assignment: CDR1 MNHEY and CDR2 SMNVEV (reference sequence). The V end lost 1 base, the J end lost 1 base, and 9 bases lay between the germline ends. This CDR3 is built from 15 residues. The CDR3 here is CASSLWGAGTDTQYF. As DNA, the CDR3 is TGTGCCAGCAGTTTATGGGGGGCTGGCACAGATACGCAGTATTTT.

There are many counts of this clonotype. The rearrangement uses TRBV5-1 and TRBJ2-5, with 10 bases aligning to TRBD1. The germline V gene encodes CDR1 SGHRS and CDR2 YFSETQ. CDR3 size: 15 residues. Trimming removed 1 base from V and 6 bases from J; junction bases left unmatched: 6. The chain's CDR3 is CASSLSEGQGKTQYF. Written as DNA, the CDR3 is TGCGCCAGCAGCTTGTCGGAGGGACAGGGGAAGACCCAGTACTTC.

This clonotype has ten or more counts. The chain joins TRBV18 to TRBJ1-2; TRBD1 matches 9 bases. The CDR3 length is 15 residues. Germline lookup yields CDR1 KGHSH and CDR2 LQKENI. V dropped 4 bases and J dropped 2; count of bases not matched to a gene: 5. CDR3 in DNA: TGTGCCAGCTCACTTGACGGGACAGGGAACTATGGCTACACCTTC. This encodes CASSLDGTGNYGYTF.

This clonotype was picked up many times. The chain's CDR3 is CSAPSGEQGKSFF. In DNA form, the CDR3 reads TGCAGTGCTCCCTCTGGGGAACAGGGGAAGTCTTTCTTT. The rearrangement links TRBV20-1 to TRBJ1-1; 7 bases line up with TRBD1. Germline V lookup: CDR1 DFQATT, CDR2 SNEGSKA (reference sequence). The V gene end was trimmed by 5 bases and the J gene end by 12 bases; junction bases not matched to a gene: 15. The CDR3 has 13 amino acids.

At least ten counts were recorded for this clonotype. At one boundary the junction diverges from the germline segment, which might be a read error. The chain links TRBV20-1 to TRBJ1-6; possible D gene TRBD1, 5 bases. CDR1 DFQATT and CDR2 SNEGSKA come from the germline V gene (reference sequence). This CDR3 is built from 13 residues. This chain's CDR3 is CSANSGNWAPLNF. The CDR3 nucleotides are TGCAGTGCTAACTCAGGGAATTGGGCACCCCTCAACTTT.

Many counts were recorded for this clonotype. CDR3 nucleotide sequence: TGCAGTGCCACCGTCGATGCAGGGGGCCTCGGGAATGAGCAGTTCTTC. Translation: CSATVDAGGLGNEQFF. V usage is TRBV20-1 and J usage is TRBJ2-1, with TRBD1 identical over 8 bases. Germline CDR1 is DFQATT and CDR2 is SNEGSKA (reference sequence). The CDR3 runs to 16 residues. V was clipped by 6 bases and J by 7 bases; unmatched bases: 17.

This clonotype was observed at least ten times. The chain uses TRBV29-1 and TRBJ1-2; no reliable D call. Germline CDR1 reads SQVTM; CDR2 reads ANQGSEA. This CDR3 is built from 12 residues. V was cut by 4 bases and J by 2 bases, with 8 bases left in between. CDR3 sequence (DNA): TGCAGCGTTGCTACAACGAACTATGGCTACACCTTC. Translated: CSVATTNYGYTF.

This clonotype was counted at least ten times. The rearrangement uses TRBV9 and TRBJ1-6; 7 positions match TRBD1. Unmatched junction bases numbered 10, after V lost 6 bases and J lost 10 bases. Germline-derived CDR1 and CDR2 are SGDLS and YYNGEE. This CDR3 spans 14 amino acids. The DNA of the CDR3 is TGTGCCAGCAAAGGGGCAGGGGGGAGATCACCCCTCCACTTT. Translation gives CASKGAGGRSPLHF.

This clonotype was counted many times. This chain connects TRBV6-5 to TRBJ2-5; perhaps TRBD2 as D (6 bases). CDR1 and CDR2 from the germline V gene are MNHEY and SVGAGI. The ends were cut back, 4 bases at V and 13 bases at J, with 16 bases in the middle. The CDR3 sequence is 12 residues long. CDR3 sequence (DNA): TGTGCCAGCAGTTCCCCACAGACTAGACGGTACTTC. This encodes CASSSPQTRRYF.

This clonotype was seen many times. This chain links TRBV7-8 with TRBJ1-4, with D uncertain. The germline gives CDR1 SGHVS, CDR2 FQNEAQ. The V end lost 3 bases, the J end lost 0 bases, and 11 bases lay between the germline ends. The CDR3 length is 16 residues. CDR3 nucleotide sequence: TGTGCCAGCAGCTTTGATAAGCCCCCAACTAATGAAAAACTGTTTTTT. This translates into CASSFDKPPTNEKLFF.

This clonotype was seen ten or more times. The genes are TRBV5-1 and TRBJ2-3; D not certain. V lost 4 bases to trimming and J lost 2 bases, with 5 bases between them. CDR1 and CDR2 from the germline V gene are SGHRS and YFSETQ. CDR3 length: 12 residues. CDR3 residues: CASSIPTDTQYF. CDR3 coding DNA: TGCGCCAGCAGCATACCCACAGATACGCAGTATTTT. The complete variable domain, with remaining parts taken from reference TRBV5-1 and TRBJ2-3, reads KAGVTQTPRYLIKTRGQQVTLSCSPISGHRSVSWYQQTPGQGLQFLFEYFSETQRNKGNFPGRFSGRQFSNSRSEMNVSTLELGDSALYLCASSIPTDTQYFGPGTRLTVL.

This clonotype has at least ten counts. The gene calls are TRBV5-1 and TRBJ2-1; TRBD1 might be the D (6 bases). Trimming shortened V by 7 bases and J by 4 bases, and 18 bases separated the two germline ends. The CDR3 covers 15 residues. From germline, CDR1 is SGHRS and CDR2 YFSETQ. Written as DNA, the CDR3 is TGCGCCAGCGAATTCGGACAGACTCCTTACAATGAGCAGTTCTTC. This gives the protein CASEFGQTPYNEQFF.

This clonotype was detected many times. V and J are TRBV5-1 and TRBJ2-3; 11 bases line up with TRBD2. Germline V gene sequence: CDR1 SGHRS, CDR2 YFSETQ. The length of the CDR3 is 18 residues. Losses at the gene ends were 4 bases for V and 2 bases for J; bases not matched to a gene: 12. The CDR3 DNA follows: TGCGCCAGCAGCCTAACCGGGACTAGCGGCGCCTACACAGATACGCAGTATTTT. It translates to CASSLTGTSGAYTDTQYF.

There are many counts of this clonotype. This sequence joins TRBV6-2 or TRBV6-3 and TRBJ1-2; no firm D call. Germline CDR1 is MNHEY and CDR2 is SVGEGT. The ends were cut back, 1 base at V and 6 bases at J, with 3 bases in the middle. This CDR3 region has 11 residues. CDR3 protein: CASSYFDGYTF. Here the CDR3 DNA reads TGTGCCAGCAGTTACTTCGATGGCTACACCTTC.

This clonotype has just a few counts. The junction departs from germline at one end; a sequencing error may be responsible. The chain uses TRBV15 and TRBJ1-5; D gene uncertain. Germline CDR1 is LNHNV and CDR2 is YYDKDF (reference sequence). The CDR3 sequence is 13 residues long. CDR3 nucleotides: TGTGCCACCAGCAGAGACGGAGGTCAGCCCCAGAATTTT. Protein sequence: CATSRDGGQPQNF.

V and J are TRBV20-1 and TRBJ1-3; D perhaps matches TRBD1 (6 bases). The CDR3 totals 15 residues. CDR1 is DFQATT and CDR2 is SNEGSKA in the germline V gene (reference sequence). Deletions cut 5 bases from V and 4 bases from J, with 18 bases between. CDR3 sequence (DNA): TGCAGTGCTGGACAAAACAGGGTGGACGGAAACACCATATATTTT. This gives the protein CSAGQNRVDGNTIYF.

This clonotype was seen many times. V usage is TRBV4-3 and J usage is TRBJ2-7; D uncertain. The CDR3 totals 14 residues. With 0 bases removed from V and 1 base from J, the gap between germline ends came to 7 bases. Germline V gene data show CDR1 as LGHNA and CDR2 as YSLEER. This CDR3 is CASSQDRLSYEQYF. In DNA, the CDR3 is TGCGCCAGCAGCCAAGATCGACTTTCCTACGAGCAGTACTTC.

This clonotype appeared many times. This chain connects TRBV5-1 to TRBJ2-7, with 9 bases lining up with TRBD1. Germline V gene lookup returns CDR1 SGHRS and CDR2 YFSETQ. Losses at the gene ends were 2 bases for V and 6 bases for J; bases not matched to a gene: 9. This CDR3 has 15 residues. The CDR3 DNA reads TGCGCCAGCAGCTTACTGGGACAGGGTCTGACCGAGCAGTACTTC. This translates into CASSLLGQGLTEQYF.

This clonotype appeared a few times. V gene TRBV5-1 combines with J gene TRBJ2-7; 8 positions match TRBD2. CDR1 is SGHRS and CDR2 is YFSETQ in the germline V gene. The V segment lost 4 bases and the J segment 7 bases; nucleotides outside the gene matches: 7. The CDR3 totals 13 residues. The DNA of the CDR3 is TGCGCCAGCAGCCACCGGGAGGGATGGGAGCAGTACTTC. It specifies CASSHREGWEQYF.

This clonotype has ten or more counts. The rearrangement links TRBV7-2 to TRBJ2-7; 13 bases agree with TRBD2. This CDR3 comprises 16 residues. V shed 5 bases and J 3 bases; nucleotides not matched to a gene: 7. Per the germline V gene, CDR1 is SGHTA and CDR2 is FQGNSA. CDR3 nucleotides: TGTGCCAGCAGCCCAACTACTAGCGGGAGGGGCTACGAGCAGTACTTC. It encodes CASSPTTSGRGYEQYF. The whole variable domain, remainder taken from reference TRBV7-2 and TRBJ2-7, is GAGVSQSPSNKVTEKGKDVELRCDPISGHTALYWYRQSLGQGLEFLIYFQGNSAPDKSGLPSDRFSAERTGGSVSTLTIQRTQQEDSAVYLCASSPTTSGRGYEQYFGPGTRLTVT.

This clonotype was detected many times. The V gene is TRBV14, the J gene TRBJ2-1, with 10 bases aligning to TRBD1. V shed 5 bases and J 5 bases; nucleotides not matched to a gene: 6. The germline V gene has CDR1 SGHDN and CDR2 FVKESK. The CDR3 consists of 15 residues. CDR3 sequence: CASSNWTGGNNEQFF. CDR3 sequence (DNA): TGTGCCAGCAGCAATTGGACAGGGGGGAACAATGAGCAGTTCTTC.

This clonotype appeared many times. The rearrangement joins TRBV28 to TRBJ1-1; a possible D gene is TRBD1 (5 bases). Between the trimmed V and J ends, which lost 4 bases and 5 bases, there was a span of 23 bases. Germline CDR1 is MDHEN and CDR2 is SYDVKM. The CDR3 totals 17 residues. In DNA, the CDR3 is TGTGCCAGCAGTTCTGTTGGGGGAGGACCTCATCTAACTGAAGCTTTCTTT. It encodes CASSSVGGGPHLTEAFF.

This clonotype was detected ten times or more. The rearrangement uses TRBV14 and TRBJ1-6; D call uncertain. Trimming took 4 bases from V and 0 from J, leaving 10 bases between them. The CDR3 is 16 residues long. CDR1 is SGHDN and CDR2 is FVKESK in the germline V gene. CDR3 in amino acids: CASSREGRSYNSPLHF. The DNA for the CDR3 is TGTGCCAGCAGCCGCGAAGGGCGCTCCTATAATTCACCCCTCCACTTT.

This clonotype was seen ten or more times. J is TRBJ2-7 and V is TRBV7-8; no reliable D call. Trimming left V 5 bases short and J 2 bases short, with 7 bases between. This CDR3 has 12 residues. Germline lookup yields CDR1 SGHVS and CDR2 FQNEAQ. Written as DNA, the CDR3 is TGTGCCAGCAGCCCCAACGCCTACGAGCAGTACTTC. It encodes CASSPNAYEQYF.